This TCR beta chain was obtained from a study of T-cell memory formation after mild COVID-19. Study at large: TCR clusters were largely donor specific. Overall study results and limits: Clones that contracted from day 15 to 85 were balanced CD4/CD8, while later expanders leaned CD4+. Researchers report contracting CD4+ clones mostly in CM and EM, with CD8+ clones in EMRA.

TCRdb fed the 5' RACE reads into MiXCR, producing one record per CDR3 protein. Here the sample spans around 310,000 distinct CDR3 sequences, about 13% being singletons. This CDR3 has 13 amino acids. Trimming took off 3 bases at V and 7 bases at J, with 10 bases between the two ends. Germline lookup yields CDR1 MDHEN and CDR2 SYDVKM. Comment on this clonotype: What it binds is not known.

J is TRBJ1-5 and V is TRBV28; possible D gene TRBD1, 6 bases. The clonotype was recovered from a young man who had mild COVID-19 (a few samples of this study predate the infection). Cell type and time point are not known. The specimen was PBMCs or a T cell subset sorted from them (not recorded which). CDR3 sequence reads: CASSLQGGQPQHF. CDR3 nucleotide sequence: TGTGCCAGCAGTTTGCAAGGGGGGCAGCCCCAGCATTTT.